One and the same sample provided the 9 T cell receptor beta chains below, sequenced in a study of blood T cell repertoires in COVID-19. Repertoires were generated with immunoSEQ multiplex PCR, while TCRdb's copy carries only in-frame clones and drops some. Counted here are about 98,000 clones, approximately 90% occurring once; the ten biggest clones make up approximately 2%. The source material was peripheral blood. The receptors were sampled from a man in his fifties or sixties with active COVID-19.

The chain's CDR3 is CASTLKLREQRDTIYF. CDR3 nucleotide sequence: TGTGCCAGCACCCTTAAATTAAGGGAGCAAAGAGACACCATATATTTT. This chain uses TRBV5-5 with TRBJ1-3; D gene uncertain. The germline gives CDR1 SGHKS, CDR2 YYEKEE (reference sequence). Trimming cost V 6 bases and J 8 bases, with 24 bases left between them. The CDR3 length is 16 residues.

The chain links TRBV5-8 to TRBJ2-3; D remains ambiguous. The germline gives CDR1 SGHTS, CDR2 YDEGEE. This CDR3 comprises 14 residues. V gave up 4 bases and J gave up 6 bases, with 15 bases separating them. The CDR3: CASSPLDVRDTQYF. The CDR3 DNA is TGTGCCAGCAGCCCCCTGGATGTGAGGGATACGCAGTATTTT.

This chain links TRBV27 with TRBJ2-7, with 12 bases lining up with TRBD2. This CDR3 spans 15 amino acids. V shed 5 bases and J 5 bases; nucleotides not matched to a gene: 7. CDR1 is MNHEY, CDR2 SMNVEV, per germline (reference sequence). In DNA, the CDR3 is TGTGCCAGCAGTAAAACTAGCGGGGGGTTCGACGAGCAGTACTTC. It translates to CASSKTSGGFDEQYF.

The chain is built from TRBV3-1 (or the pseudogene TRBV3-2) and TRBJ2-3, with 10 bases that match TRBD2. The CDR3 length is 16 residues. V lost 5 bases to trimming and J lost 2 bases; unmatched junction nucleotides: 7. Germline loops: CDR1 LGHDT, CDR2 YNNKEL (reference sequence). The CDR3 sequence is CASSVSGGRYTDTQYF. The CDR3 region has the DNA TGTGCCAGCAGCGTTAGCGGGGGGCGCTACACAGATACGCAGTATTTT.

The V call is TRBV19, the J call TRBJ1-3; D is unclear. CDR1 LNHDA and CDR2 SQIVND come from the germline V gene (reference sequence). V lost 0 bases to trimming and J lost 4 bases, with 10 bases between them. This CDR3 contains 15 residues. CDR3 amino acids: CASSIEATSGNTIYF. CDR3 DNA sequence: TGTGCCAGTAGTATAGAAGCGACGTCAGGAAACACCATATATTTT.

This chain connects TRBV6-4 to TRBJ1-5, with unresolved D. The length of the CDR3 is 14 residues. Germline CDR1 and CDR2: MRHNA and SNTAGT. Trimming removed 4 bases from V and 0 bases from J, with 7 bases in between. The CDR3 DNA is TGTGCCAGCAGTGCCGTCTTTAGCAATCAGCCCCAGCATTTT. Protein: CASSAVFSNQPQHF.

The V call is TRBV7-8, the J call TRBJ2-7, with 12 bases identical to TRBD2. J gave up 0 bases and V 3 bases, and 3 bases lay outside the gene matches. The germline CDR1 and CDR2 sequences are SGHVS and FQNEAQ. CDR3 length: 16 amino acids. CDR3 nucleotides: TGTGCCAGCAGCTTGACTAGCGGGGGCTACTCCTACGAGCAGTACTTC. This codes for CASSLTSGGYSYEQYF.

The sample holds a few counts of this clone. The chain links TRBV19 to TRBJ1-1; no clear D. Germline V gene lookup returns CDR1 LNHDA and CDR2 SQIVND (reference sequence). The CDR3 is made up of 10 amino acids. With 9 bases removed from V and 7 bases from J, the gap between germline ends came to 9 bases. The CDR3 nucleotides read TGTGCCAGCAGAGGGAGTGAAGCTTTCTTT. This encodes CASRGSEAFF. Drawing the rest from reference TRBV19 and TRBJ1-1, the complete variable domain is DGGITQSPKYLFRKEGQNVTLSCEQNLNHDAMYWYRQDPGQGLRLIYYSQIVNDFQKGDIAEGYSVSREKKESFPLTVTSAQKNPTAFYLCASRGSEAFFGQGTRLTVV.

V usage is TRBV12-5 and J usage is TRBJ2-7; 12 bases fit TRBD1. After removal of 9 bases from V and 5 bases from J, the junction contained 14 bases not matched to a gene. Looked up from germline, CDR1 is LGHNT and CDR2 is FRNRAP. The CDR3 covers 16 residues. The CDR3 nucleotides are TGTGCTAGCGGAGTTCTGTACGGGACAGGGGGCCACGAGCAGTACTTC. Translation gives CASGVLYGTGGHEQYF.